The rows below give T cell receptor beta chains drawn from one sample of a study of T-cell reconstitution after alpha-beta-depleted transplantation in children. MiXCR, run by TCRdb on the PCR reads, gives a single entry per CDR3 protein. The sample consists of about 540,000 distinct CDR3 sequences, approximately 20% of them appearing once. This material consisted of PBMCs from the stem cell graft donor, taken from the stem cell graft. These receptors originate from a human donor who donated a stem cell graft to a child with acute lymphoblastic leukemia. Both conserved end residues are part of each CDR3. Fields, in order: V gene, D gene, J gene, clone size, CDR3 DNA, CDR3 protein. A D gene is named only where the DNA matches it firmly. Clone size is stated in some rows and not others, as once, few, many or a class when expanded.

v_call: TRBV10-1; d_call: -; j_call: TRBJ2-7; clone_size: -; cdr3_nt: TGCGCCAGCAGTGAGTCCCCAGGTTCCTACGAGCAGTACTTC; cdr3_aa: CASSESPGSYEQYF
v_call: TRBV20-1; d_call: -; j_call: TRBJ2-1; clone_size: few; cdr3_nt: TGCAGTGTCACATTGATCTCATACAATGAGCAGTTCTTC; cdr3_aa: CSVTLISYNEQFF
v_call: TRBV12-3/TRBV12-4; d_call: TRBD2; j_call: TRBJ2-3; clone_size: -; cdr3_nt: TGTGCCAGCAGTTTCGTTTGGACTAGCCCCCGGCATACGCAGTATTTT; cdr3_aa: CASSFVWTSPRHTQYF
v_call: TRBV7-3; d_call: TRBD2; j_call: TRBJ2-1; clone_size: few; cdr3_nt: TGTGCCGTTTCAAGCGGGAGCCGGGGTGAGCAGTTCTTC; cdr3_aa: CAVSSGSRGEQFF
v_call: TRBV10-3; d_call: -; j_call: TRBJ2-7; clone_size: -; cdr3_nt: TGTGCCATCAGTGACCGGAGTGGATGGGAATCCTACGAGCAGTACTTC; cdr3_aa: CAISDRSGWESYEQYF
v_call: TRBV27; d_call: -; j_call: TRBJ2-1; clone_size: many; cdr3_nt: TGTGCCAGCAGTCCGGGAGAGGGTGAGCAGTTCTTC; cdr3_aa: CASSPGEGEQFF
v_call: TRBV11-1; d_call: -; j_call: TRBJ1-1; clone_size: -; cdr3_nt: TGTGCCAGCAGCTCATCCGGGACTCTGAACACTGAAGCTTTCTTT; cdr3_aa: CASSSSGTLNTEAFF
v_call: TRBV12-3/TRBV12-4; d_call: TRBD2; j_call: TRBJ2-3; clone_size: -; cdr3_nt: TGTGCCAGCAGTTTGCTAGCGGGAGTGACAGATACGCAGTATTTT; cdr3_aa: CASSLLAGVTDTQYF
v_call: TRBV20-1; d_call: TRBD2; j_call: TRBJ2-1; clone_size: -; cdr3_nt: TGCAGTGCTAGAGATCTCTCCGGACTAGCGGGGAATGAGCAGTTCTTC; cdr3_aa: CSARDLSGLAGNEQFF
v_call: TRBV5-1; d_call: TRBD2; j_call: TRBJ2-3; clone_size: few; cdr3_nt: TGCGCCAGCAGCTGGGGAAGACCGGGACTATACACAGATACGCAGTATTTT; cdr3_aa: CASSWGRPGLYTDTQYF
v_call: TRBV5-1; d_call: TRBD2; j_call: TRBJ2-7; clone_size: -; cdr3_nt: TGCGCCAGCAGCCCTCCCCTGGCGGGAGAAACCAACGAGCAGTACTTC; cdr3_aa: CASSPPLAGETNEQYF
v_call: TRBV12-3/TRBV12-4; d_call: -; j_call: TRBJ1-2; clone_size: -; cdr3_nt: TGTGCCAGCAGTTTGGGGATGAACTATGGCTACACCTTC; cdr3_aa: CASSLGMNYGYTF
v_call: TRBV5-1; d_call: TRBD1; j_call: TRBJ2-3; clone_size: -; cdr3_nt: TGCGCCAGCAGCTCCGCCGGGACAGGGGGAGATACGCAGTATTTT; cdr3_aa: CASSSAGTGGDTQYF
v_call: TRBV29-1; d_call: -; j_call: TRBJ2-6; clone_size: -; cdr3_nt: TGCAGCGTTGAATTACAGGGATCGGGGGCCAACGTCCTGACTTTC; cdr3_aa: CSVELQGSGANVLTF
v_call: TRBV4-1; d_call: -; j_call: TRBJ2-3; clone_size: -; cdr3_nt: TGCGCCAGCAGCCAAGTCGGCGGAAGCACAGATACGCAGTATTTT; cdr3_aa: CASSQVGGSTDTQYF
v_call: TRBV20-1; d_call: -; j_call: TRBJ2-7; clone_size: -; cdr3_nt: TGCAGTGCTAGAGATTTTACCTACGAGCAGTACTTC; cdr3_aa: CSARDFTYEQYF
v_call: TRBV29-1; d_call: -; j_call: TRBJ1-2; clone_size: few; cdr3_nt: TGCAGCGTTGAAGATCCGGGGACATATGGCTACACCTTC; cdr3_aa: CSVEDPGTYGYTF
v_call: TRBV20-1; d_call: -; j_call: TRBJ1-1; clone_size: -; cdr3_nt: TGCAGTGCTAGACGGTTGGGGTTCGCTGAAGCTTTCTTT; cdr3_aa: CSARRLGFAEAFF
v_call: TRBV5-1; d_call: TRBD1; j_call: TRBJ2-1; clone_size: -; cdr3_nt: TGCGCCAGCAGCCCCGGACAGGGAGCCTACAATGAGCAGTTCTTC; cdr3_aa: CASSPGQGAYNEQFF
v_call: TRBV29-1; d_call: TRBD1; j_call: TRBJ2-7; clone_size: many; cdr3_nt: TGCAGCGCCGGGACAGGAGGCGAGCAGTACTTC; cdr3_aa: CSAGTGGEQYF
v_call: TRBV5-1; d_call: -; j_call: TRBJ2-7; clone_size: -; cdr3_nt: TGCGCCAGCAGCCGAAGGTCTAGCGACGACGAGCAGTACTTC; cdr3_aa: CASSRRSSDDEQYF
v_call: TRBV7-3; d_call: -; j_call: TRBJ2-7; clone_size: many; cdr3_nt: TGTGCCAGCAGCTACTCAAGCGGGTGGCCCTACGAGCAGTACTTC; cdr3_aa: CASSYSSGWPYEQYF
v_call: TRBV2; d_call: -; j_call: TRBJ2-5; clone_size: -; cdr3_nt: TGTGCCAGCAGTGAAGTGCTAGAAGAGACCCAGTACTTC; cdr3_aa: CASSEVLEETQYF
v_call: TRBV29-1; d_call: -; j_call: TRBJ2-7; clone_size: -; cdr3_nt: TGCAGCGTTGGGGTTGGGACACTCGAGCAGTACTTC; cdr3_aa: CSVGVGTLEQYF
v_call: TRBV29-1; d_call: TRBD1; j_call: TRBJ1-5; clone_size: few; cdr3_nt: TGCAGCGTCTCGGACAGGGAGAGACAGCCCCAGCATTTT; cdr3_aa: CSVSDRERQPQHF
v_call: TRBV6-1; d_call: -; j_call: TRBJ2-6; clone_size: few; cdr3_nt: TGTGCCAGCAGTGAAGAGGGAGGTTCTGGGGCCAACGTCCTGACTTTC; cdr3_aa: CASSEEGGSGANVLTF
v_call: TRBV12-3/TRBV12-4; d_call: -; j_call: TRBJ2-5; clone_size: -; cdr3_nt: TGTGCCAGCAGCCCAGGCGGGCGGCGGGTGGGGGAGACCCAGTACTTC; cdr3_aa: CASSPGGRRVGETQYF
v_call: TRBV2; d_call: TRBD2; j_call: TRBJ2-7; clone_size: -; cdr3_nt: TGTGCCAGCAGTGAATTAACTAGCGGGAGTCGGTACGAGCAGTACTTC; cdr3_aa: CASSELTSGSRYEQYF
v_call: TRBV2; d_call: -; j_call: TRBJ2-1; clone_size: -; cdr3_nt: TGTGCCAGCAGTGGGTCAGGAGGGGGCTCCTACAATGAGCAGTTCTTC; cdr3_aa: CASSGSGGGSYNEQFF
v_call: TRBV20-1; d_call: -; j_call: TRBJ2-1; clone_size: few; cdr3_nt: TGCAGTGCCCATGACCTAAGCTCCTACAATGAGCAGTTCTTC; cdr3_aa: CSAHDLSSYNEQFF